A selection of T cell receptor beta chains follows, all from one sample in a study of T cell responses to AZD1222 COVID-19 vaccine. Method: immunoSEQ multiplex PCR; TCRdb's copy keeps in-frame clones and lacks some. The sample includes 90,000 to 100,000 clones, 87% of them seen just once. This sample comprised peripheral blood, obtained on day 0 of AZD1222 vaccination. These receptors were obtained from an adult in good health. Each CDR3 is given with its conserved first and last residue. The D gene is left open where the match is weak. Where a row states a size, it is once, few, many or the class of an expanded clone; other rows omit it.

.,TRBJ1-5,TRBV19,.,TGTGCCAGTAGGGGGGTACAGGGAGCGAGCAATCAGCCCCAGCATTTT,CASRGVQGASNQPQHF
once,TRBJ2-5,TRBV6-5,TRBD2,TGTGCCAGCAGCCCAGGGAGGGGACAAGAGACCCAGTACTTC,CASSPGRGQETQYF
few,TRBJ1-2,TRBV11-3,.,TGTGCCAGCAGCAATACAGGGTATGGCTACACCTTC,CASSNTGYGYTF
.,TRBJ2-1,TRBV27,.,TGTGCCAGCAGTTTTCAATTTAAAGAGCAGTTCTTC,CASSFQFKEQFF
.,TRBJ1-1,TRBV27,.,TGTGCCAGCAGGTATCTGGCGGGAGGGACTGAAGCTTTCTTT,CASRYLAGGTEAFF
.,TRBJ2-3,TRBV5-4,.,TGTGCCAGCAGCTTTGGAGGGCCGGGGGGCACAGATACGCAGTATTTT,CASSFGGPGGTDTQYF
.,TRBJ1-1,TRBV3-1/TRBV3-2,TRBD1,TGTGCCAGCAGCCCCCGGACAGGGAGCACTGAAGCTTTCTTT,CASSPRTGSTEAFF
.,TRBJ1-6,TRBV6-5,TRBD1,TGTGCCAGTAAGGGGGCAGGAGGTACTAATTCACCCCTCCACTTT,CASKGAGGTNSPLHF
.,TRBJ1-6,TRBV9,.,TGTGCCAGTCGGACCGGGGGGTCACCCCTCCACTTT,CASRTGGSPLHF
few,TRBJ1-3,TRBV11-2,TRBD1,TGTGCCAGCAGCGTATACAGGGGGCGAGGTGCTGGAAACACCATATATTTT,CASSVYRGRGAGNTIYF
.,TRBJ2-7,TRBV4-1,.,TGCGCCAGCAGCGTCACGCCCGGAGACTTCTACGAGCAGTACTTC,CASSVTPGDFYEQYF
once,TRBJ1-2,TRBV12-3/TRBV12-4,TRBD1,TGTGCCAGCACGCCGACAGGGGGCGATGGCTACACCTTC,CASTPTGGDGYTF
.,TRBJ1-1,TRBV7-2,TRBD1,TGTGCCAGCAGCCCAACCCCGACAGGGGCCGTGGGGGGAGCTTTCTTT,CASSPTPTGAVGGAFF
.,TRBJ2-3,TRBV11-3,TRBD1,TGTGCCAGCAGCTCGGGACAGACAAGCACAGATACGCAGTATTTT,CASSSGQTSTDTQYF
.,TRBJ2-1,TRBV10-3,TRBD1,TGTGCCACCCAAAAACCCGGGACAGGGGTCAATGAGCAGTTCTTC,CATQKPGTGVNEQFF
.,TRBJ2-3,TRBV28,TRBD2,TGTGCCAGCAGGGGAGGACTAGAGTTGCATACGCAGTATTTT,CASRGGLELHTQYF
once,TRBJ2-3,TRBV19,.,TGTGCCAGTAGTATTGCAGGCACAGATACGCAGTATTTT,CASSIAGTDTQYF
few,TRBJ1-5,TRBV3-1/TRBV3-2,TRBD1,TGTGCCAGCAGCCAAGGGTTGGTAGGGGGCGGTCAGCCCCAGCATTTT,CASSQGLVGGGQPQHF
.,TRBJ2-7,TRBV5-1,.,TGCGCCAGCAGCTTAGGACCCGGGTTGTACGAGCAGTACTTC,CASSLGPGLYEQYF
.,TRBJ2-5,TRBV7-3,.,TGTGCCAGCAGTCGAGGCGGACCCCGGGAGACCCAGTACTTC,CASSRGGPRETQYF
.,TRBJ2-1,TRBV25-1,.,TGTGCCAGCAGCCTGGGTGGTGAGCAGTTCTTC,CASSLGGEQFF
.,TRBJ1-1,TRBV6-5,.,TGTGCCAGCAGTTTGGTGGGGGGCCATGAAGCTTTCTTT,CASSLVGGHEAFF
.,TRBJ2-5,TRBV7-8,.,TGTGCCAGCAGCCTCCTCGGAGGAGGGAACGTTTTGACCCAGTACTTC,CASSLLGGGNVLTQYF
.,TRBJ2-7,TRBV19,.,TGTGCCAGTAAAAGTCAGTGGTCGTCCTACGAGCAGTACTTC,CASKSQWSSYEQYF
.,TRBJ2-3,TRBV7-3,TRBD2,TGTGCCAGCAGCTTAACTAGCGGGAGGGGGGATACGCAGTATTTT,CASSLTSGRGDTQYF
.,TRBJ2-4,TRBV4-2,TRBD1,TGTGCCAGCAGCCAAGACGCGGGACAGGGTAAATTAGCCAAAAACATTCAGTACTTC,CASSQDAGQGKLAKNIQYF
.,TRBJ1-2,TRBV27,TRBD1,TGTGCCAGCAGAAAGAATCTGGGACAGGAGATTTCATCGGGAGGCTACACCTTC,CASRKNLGQEISSGGYTF
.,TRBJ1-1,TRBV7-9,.,TGTGCCAGCAGCTTAGGGGGCAGAAAAGCTTTCTTT,CASSLGGRKAFF
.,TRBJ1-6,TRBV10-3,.,TGTGCCATCAGAAATTCTGCGGATAATTCACCCCTCCACTTT,CAIRNSADNSPLHF
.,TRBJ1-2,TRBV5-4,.,TGTGCCAGCAGCTTACCGTTAGGGGGGCAGGGTGGCTACACCTTC,CASSLPLGGQGGYTF
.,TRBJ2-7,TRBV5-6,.,TGTGCCAGCAGCTTGGTCCAGGGTGGTGGGCACGAGCAGTACTTC,CASSLVQGGGHEQYF
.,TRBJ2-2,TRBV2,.,TGTGCCAGCAGACAGGGCTACACCGGGGAGCTGTTTTTT,CASRQGYTGELFF
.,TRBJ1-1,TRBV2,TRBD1,TGTGCCAGAACCGGGACAGGGGAAGGGAGTGAAGCTTTCTTT,CARTGTGEGSEAFF
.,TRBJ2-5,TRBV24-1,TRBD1,TGTGCCACCAGTGGAGGTGACAGGGGGCGAGAGACCCAGTACTTC,CATSGGDRGRETQYF
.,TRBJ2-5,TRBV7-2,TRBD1,TGTGCCAGCAGCTTAGGGGGCAGGGGGACAGGGACCCAGTACTTC,CASSLGGRGTGTQYF
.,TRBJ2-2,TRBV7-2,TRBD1,TGTGCCAGCAGCTTCAGACAGGGGGGAACCGGGGAGCTGTTTTTT,CASSFRQGGTGELFF
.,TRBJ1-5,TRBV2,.,TGTGCCAGCAGTGACATTTTCAATCAGCCCCAGCATTTT,CASSDIFNQPQHF
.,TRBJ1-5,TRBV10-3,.,TGCGGTACATCTGAGGGAGGTAAGCCCCAGCATTTT,CGTSEGGKPQHF
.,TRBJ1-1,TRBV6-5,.,TGTGCCAGCAGTTACTCCGCCAGGGCCACTGAAGCTTTCTTT,CASSYSARATEAFF
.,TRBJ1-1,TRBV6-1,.,TGTGCCAGCAGTGATCAAGGTGAAATGAACACTGAAGCTTTCTTT,CASSDQGEMNTEAFF
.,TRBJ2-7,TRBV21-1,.,TGTGCCAGCAGCAAGCTCCCCGGGGGCTGCGACGAGCAGTACTTC,CASSKLPGGCDEQYF
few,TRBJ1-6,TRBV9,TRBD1,TGTGCCAGCAGCGTGGGGGACAGGGAAATTACGAGGGGTTCACCCCTCCACTTT,CASSVGDREITRGSPLHF
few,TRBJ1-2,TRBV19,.,TGTGCCAGTAGTATAGGAGCAGGTGGCTACACCTTC,CASSIGAGGYTF
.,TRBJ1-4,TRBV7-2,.,TGTGCCAGCCGACCAATGGGTTCCTCGAATGAAAAACTGTTTTTT,CASRPMGSSNEKLFF
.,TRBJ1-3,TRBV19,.,TGTGCCAGTAGTATATTAGGGTCGTCGAGCTCTGGAAACACCATATATTTT,CASSILGSSSSGNTIYF
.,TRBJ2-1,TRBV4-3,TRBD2,TGCGCCAGCAGCCAAGATGCGGGCGGGGGACTCTACAATGAGCAGTTCTTC,CASSQDAGGGLYNEQFF
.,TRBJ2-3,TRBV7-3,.,TGTGCCAGCAGCATCGGAGGGCTTCTCTTACCGGATACGCAGTATTTT,CASSIGGLLLPDTQYF
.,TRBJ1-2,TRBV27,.,TGTGCCAGCAGTTTCAAGCCTGATGCTAACTATGGCTACACCTTC,CASSFKPDANYGYTF
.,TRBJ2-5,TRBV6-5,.,TGTGCCAGCCGTTTAGGGAGCCAAGAGACCCAGTACTTC,CASRLGSQETQYF
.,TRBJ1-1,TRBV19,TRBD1,TGTGCCAGTAGTATGGGACAGGGGGGAACTGAAGCTTTCTTT,CASSMGQGGTEAFF
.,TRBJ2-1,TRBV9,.,TGTGCCAGCAGCACACACCCTGACAATGAGCAGTTCTTC,CASSTHPDNEQFF
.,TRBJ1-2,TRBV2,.,TGTGCCAGCAGTGGCACAGAGGACTATGGCTACACCTTC,CASSGTEDYGYTF
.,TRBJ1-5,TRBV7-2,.,TGTGCCAGCAGTCGAACCGGGACAAACCAGCCCCAGCATTTT,CASSRTGTNQPQHF
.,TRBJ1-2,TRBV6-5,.,TGTGCCAGCAGGACAGACAGTAACTATGGCTACACCTTC,CASRTDSNYGYTF
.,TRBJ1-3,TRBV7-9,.,TGTGCCAGCAGCTTAGATCTGGCCTCCACAGGGACTGGAAACACCATATATTTT,CASSLDLASTGTGNTIYF
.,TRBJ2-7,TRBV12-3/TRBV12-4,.,TGTGCCAGCAGTTTAACAACCTACGAGCAGTACTTC,CASSLTTYEQYF
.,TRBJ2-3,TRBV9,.,TGTGCCAGCACCTACAGGGGGGGCGGAGATACGCAGTATTTT,CASTYRGGGDTQYF